A selection of T cell receptor beta chains follows, all from one sample in a study of esophageal squamous cell carcinoma under preoperative chemotherapy. Each CDR3 protein gets one entry after TCRdb re-called the PCR reads with MiXCR. The top ten hold approximately 12% of the sample, which has fewer than 40,000 distinct CDR3 sequences, roughly 48% seen once. Collection took place from a patient given preoperative chemotherapy. These receptors were taken from a human donor with esophageal squamous cell carcinoma. The donor label of this sample is uncertain. CDR3s include the opening cysteine and the closing phenylalanine or tryptophan. D genes are given only for firm matches. The listing skips clone size in some rows; elsewhere it reads once, few, many or a size class.

J gene	V gene	D gene	clone size	CDR3 DNA	CDR3 protein
TRBJ1-6	TRBV27	TRBD1	few	TGTGCCAGCAGTTTGGACAGGTATAATTCACCCCTCCACTTT	CASSLDRYNSPLHF
TRBJ2-1	TRBV12-3/TRBV12-4	TRBD2	few	TGTGCCAGCAGTTTCACTAGCGGGATGTACGGGTTCTTC	CASSFTSGMYGFF
TRBJ2-7	TRBV12-3/TRBV12-4	-	-	TGTGCCAGCAGTCCCGGCGGGACTCTCTCCTACGAGCAGTACTTC	CASSPGGTLSYEQYF
TRBJ2-4	TRBV11-3	TRBD1	many	TGTGCCAGCAGCGATGGACAGGGGGTTGCCAAAAACATTCAGTACTTC	CASSDGQGVAKNIQYF
TRBJ1-1	TRBV12-5	-	-	TGTGCTAGTGGTGCCGGCGGGCGGGACACTGAAGCTTTCTTT	CASGAGGRDTEAFF
TRBJ2-5	TRBV7-6	TRBD1	once	TGTGCCAGCAGCCTCGGGACAGGGTGGGAGACCCAGTACTTC	CASSLGTGWETQYF
TRBJ2-5	TRBV7-8	TRBD1	many	TGTGCCAGCAGTGACAGGGGACAAGAGACCCAGTACTTC	CASSDRGQETQYF
TRBJ2-3	TRBV20-1	TRBD2	-	TGCAGTGCTAGGCTAGCGGGAGTTCCTGGGCGCACAGATACGCAGTATTTT	CSARLAGVPGRTDTQYF
TRBJ2-1	TRBV7-8	-	-	TGTGCCAGCAGCTTAGCGGACAATGAGCAGTTCTTC	CASSLADNEQFF
TRBJ2-3	TRBV7-6	-	large	TGTGCCAGCAGCTCAGGAGCCAGGGGCACAGATACGCAGTATTTT	CASSSGARGTDTQYF
TRBJ2-4	TRBV7-2	-	-	TGCCCCATCACGGGGCTGAGAGCCAAAGAGACTCAGTACTTC	CPITGLRAKETQYF
TRBJ2-3	TRBV7-4	-	few	TGTGCCAGCAAAGGTACTTCCCCAGGAGCAGGTACGCAGTATTTT	CASKGTSPGAGTQYF
TRBJ2-5	TRBV6-5	-	many	TGTGCCAGCAGTTCCGGCCTTGACAATGAGCAGTACTTC	CASSSGLDNEQYF
TRBJ2-1	TRBV7-2	-	medium-sized	TGTGCCAGCAGCTCGCTCGTTAGTGACTACTCTAACAATGAGCAGTTCTTC	CASSSLVSDYSNNEQFF
TRBJ2-3	TRBV10-3	-	-	TGTGCCCGGAGCCACCGGCCTGCGAGCACAGGTGCGCAGTATTTT	CARSHRPASTGAQYF
TRBJ2-3	TRBV12-3/TRBV12-4	-	-	TGTGCCAGCAGTCCCCGAGGCAGGGGTGCAGATACGCAGTATTTT	CASSPRGRGADTQYF
TRBJ2-3	TRBV5-4	TRBD2	few	TGTGCCAGCAGCCCTGGACTAGTAGATACGCAGTATTTT	CASSPGLVDTQYF
TRBJ2-2	TRBV7-3	TRBD2	few	TGTGCCAGCAGCTTAATGGCCCGTGGGCTAGCGGGAGCCGGGGAGCTGTTTTTT	CASSLMARGLAGAGELFF
TRBJ2-2	TRBV7-3	TRBD1	-	TGTGCCAGCAGCACAACAGGGGCCGGGGAGCTGTTTTTT	CASSTTGAGELFF
TRBJ2-2	TRBV7-8	TRBD2	-	TGTGCCAGCAGCCCAGAAGCGGGGGGTCTTCACGGGGAGCTGTTTTTT	CASSPEAGGLHGELFF
TRBJ2-5	TRBV6-1	-	-	TGTGCCAGCAAACAAGGAGGTGGGGAGACCCAGTACTTC	CASKQGGGETQYF
TRBJ1-6	TRBV12-3/TRBV12-4	-	-	TGTGCCAGCACAATAGGGACTAGCGCGAATAGCGAGCAGTACTTT	CASTIGTSANSEQYF
TRBJ2-5	TRBV12-3/TRBV12-4	-	medium-sized	TGTGCCAGCAGTGGGACTCAAGAGACCCAGTACTTC	CASSGTQETQYF